The 27 T cell receptor beta chains presented below share a single source sample, sequenced in a study of identical twins. MiXCR was run by TCRdb on the 5' RACE reads, yielding one entry per CDR3 protein. Of about 720,000 distinct CDR3 sequences listed, 15% to 20% are singletons. This sample was shared with a second study, whose subject was T cells expressing NK-cell markers.

The source material was PBMCs. These receptors all come from a young woman in good health.

This clonotype was recorded at least ten times. The rearrangement uses TRBV5-6 and TRBJ2-7, with 7 bases identical to TRBD1. The junction had 12 bases not matched to a gene; V was cut back by 3 bases and J by 6 bases. In germline, CDR1 is SGHDT, CDR2 YYEEEE. The CDR3 length is 15 residues. As DNA, the CDR3 is TGTGCCAGCAGCTCGATTGGGACAGCCTCCCTCGAGCAGTACTTC. Protein product: CASSSIGTASLEQYF.

This clonotype has only a few counts. The chain has TRBV7-9 and TRBJ2-4, with unresolved D. This CDR3 has 12 residues. Trimming took 5 bases from V and 6 from J, leaving 8 bases between them. In germline, CDR1 is SEHNR, CDR2 FQNEAQ (reference sequence). The CDR3 protein is CASSPSGNIQYF. DNA of the CDR3: TGTGCCAGCAGCCCCTCTGGAAACATTCAGTACTTC.

The V and J genes are TRBV5-1 and TRBJ2-1; D remains ambiguous. The germline V gene has CDR1 SGHRS and CDR2 YFSETQ. Trimming left V 2 bases short and J 6 bases short, with 12 bases between. The CDR3 length is 14 residues. CDR3 bases: TGCGCCAGCAGCTTAAGTAGTACAGCCAATGAGCAGTTCTTC. It encodes CASSLSSTANEQFF.

The chain combines TRBV6-1 with TRBJ2-1; D unresolved. Looked up from germline, CDR1 is MNHNS and CDR2 is SASEGT. The CDR3 loop spans 12 amino acids. V was pared by 4 bases and J by 5 bases, with 6 bases between. The CDR3 nucleotides are TGTGCCAGCAGTGGCGGACACAATGAGCAGTTCTTC. Amino acids: CASSGGHNEQFF.

The V and J genes are TRBV29-1 and TRBJ2-7; 8 bases match TRBD2. CDR3 length: 15 amino acids. Trimming cost V 1 base and J 2 bases; bases outside gene matches: 7. Germline V CDR1 and CDR2: SQVTM, ANQGSEA. CDR3 sequence reads: CSVEAPGLGPYEQYF. Here the CDR3 DNA reads TGCAGCGTTGAAGCACCGGGACTAGGGCCCTACGAGCAGTACTTC.

This clonotype came up once. This chain joins TRBV18 and TRBJ2-7; no clear D gene. V lost 2 bases, J lost 1 base, and 15 bases lay in between. The CDR3 totals 16 residues. Germline V gene sequence: CDR1 KGHSH, CDR2 LQKENI. This CDR3 is CASSPSNGLTSYEQYF. DNA for the CDR3: TGTGCCAGCTCACCATCTAACGGGTTGACGTCCTACGAGCAGTACTTC.

In this sample, this clonotype turned up a few times. This chain joins TRBV27 and TRBJ2-3; D gene ambiguous. V lost 6 bases, J lost 2 bases, and 12 bases lay in between. Germline V gene lookup returns CDR1 MNHEY and CDR2 SMNVEV (reference sequence). The CDR3 runs 14 residues. The CDR3 sequence: CASSPRRPTDTQYF. The CDR3 nucleotides are TGTGCCAGCAGCCCCAGGAGACCCACAGATACGCAGTATTTT.

This chain links TRBV12-3 or TRBV12-4 with TRBJ2-1; D gene ambiguous. The ends were cut back, 5 bases at V and 6 bases at J, with 17 bases in the middle. The CDR3 loop spans 15 amino acids. DNA of the CDR3: TGTGCCAGCAGTCCGCCAATGAGGAAGGCCAATGAGCAGTTCTTC. Its translation: CASSPPMRKANEQFF.

This clonotype occurred a few times. The J gene is TRBJ2-1, the V gene TRBV5-1, with 7 bases aligning to TRBD1. This CDR3 spans 16 amino acids. With V trimmed by 0 bases and J by 8 bases, 11 bases remained unmatched. Looked up from germline, CDR1 is SGHRS and CDR2 is YFSETQ. In DNA form, the CDR3 reads TGCGCCAGCAGCTTGGACAGGGGAGTCGGGCTGGATGAGCAGTTCTTC. Translation: CASSLDRGVGLDEQFF.

The gene calls are TRBV10-3 and TRBJ1-2, with D tentatively TRBD1 (5 bases). V lost 2 bases and J 2 bases, leaving 6 bases between the germline ends. The CDR3 is 13 residues long. Germline values: CDR1 ENHRY, CDR2 SYGVKD. The CDR3 sequence: CAISERDNYGYTF. The CDR3 DNA reads as TGTGCCATCAGTGAGAGGGACAACTATGGCTACACCTTC.

Turning to this clonotype: At one end the junction does not follow the germline gene, possibly because of a read error. The J gene is TRBJ2-1, the V gene TRBV7-8; D call uncertain. This CDR3 spans 16 amino acids. CDR1 and CDR2 from the germline V gene are SGHVS and FQNEAQ. The CDR3 region is CASSLQGERSYTEQFF. The CDR3 DNA reads as TGTGCCAGCAGCTTACAAGGCGAAAGGTCCTACACTGAGCAGTTCTTC.

The CDR3 reads CASRREREAYEQYF. CDR3 DNA sequence: TGCGCCAGCCGTCGTGAGCGGGAGGCCTACGAGCAGTACTTC. This chain joins TRBV4-3 and TRBJ2-7, with 9 bases aligning to TRBD2. The CDR3 totals 14 residues. From germline, CDR1 is LGHNA and CDR2 YSLEER. Trimming at V came to 8 bases and at J to 2 bases, leaving 7 bases not matched to a gene.

This clonotype has a handful of counts. This chain links TRBV7-9 with TRBJ1-2, with a weak D call TRBD1 (6 bases). Germline V gene sequence: CDR1 SEHNR, CDR2 FQNEAQ (reference sequence). V was shortened by 4 bases and J by 4 bases, with 13 bases between the two germline ends. This CDR3 comprises 14 residues. The CDR3 bases are TGTGCCAGCAGCTCCTTTACAGGGATCTATGGCTACACCTTC. The encoded protein is CASSSFTGIYGYTF.

The chain employs TRBV20-1 and TRBJ2-7; 8 positions match TRBD2. The CDR3 sequence is 13 residues long. Germline trimming cut 4 bases from V and 2 bases from J; bases unmatched to any gene: 4. CDR1 and CDR2 (germline): DFQATT, SNEGSKA (reference sequence). The CDR3 loop is CSAKAGVTYEQYF. The CDR3 DNA sequence: TGCAGTGCTAAAGCGGGAGTCACCTACGAGCAGTACTTC.

The chain recombines TRBV7-9 with TRBJ1-4, with 7 nucleotides matching TRBD1. Trimming cost V 7 bases and J 8 bases; bases outside gene matches: 7. CDR1 and CDR2 (germline): SEHNR, FQNEAQ (reference sequence). The CDR3 runs to 13 residues. The CDR3 nucleotides are TGTGCCAGCAACAGGGACAGCGAGGAAAAACTGTTTTTT. It yields the protein CASNRDSEEKLFF.

The chain has TRBV7-2 and TRBJ2-7, with 13 bases aligning to TRBD2. V trimming: 5 bases; J trimming: 0 bases; junction bases outside the gene matches: 7. Germline V lookup: CDR1 SGHTA, CDR2 FQGNSA. The CDR3 totals 17 residues. The CDR3 DNA is TGTGCCAGCAGCCACGGACTAGCGGGGGTCCTCTCCTACGAGCAGTACTTC. It encodes CASSHGLAGVLSYEQYF.

The chain joins TRBV7-6 to TRBJ2-3; 10 nucleotides agree with TRBD2. CDR3 length: 16 residues. V lost 4 bases, J lost 2 bases, and 6 bases stayed unmatched. Germline values: CDR1 SGHVS, CDR2 FNYEAQ. CDR3 sequence (DNA): TGTGCCAGCAGCTCCCCGGGACTAGCGATCACAGATACGCAGTATTTT. This gives the protein CASSSPGLAITDTQYF.

This clonotype came up a few times. The chain is built from TRBV12-3 or TRBV12-4 and TRBJ2-5; no firm D call. This CDR3 is 14 amino acids long. The V gene lost 6 bases and the J gene lost 1 base, with 12 bases spanning the gap. CDR3 in amino acids: CASSPGIGQETQYF. The CDR3 region has the DNA TGTGCCAGCAGCCCTGGAATAGGCCAAGAGACCCAGTACTTC.

This clonotype appeared a few times. V usage is TRBV20-1 and J usage is TRBJ2-1; D may correspond to TRBD1 or TRBD2 (6 bases each). The CDR3 is 14 amino acids. The V end was cut by 2 bases, the J end by 5 bases, with 13 bases between. Per germline, CDR1 DFQATT and CDR2 SNEGSKA (reference sequence). CDR3 coding DNA: TGCAGTGCTAGAACAACAAGGGGGGACAATGAGCAGTTCTTC. Translated: CSARTTRGDNEQFF.

This clonotype was detected many times. The V gene is TRBV6-1, the J gene TRBJ2-1; 11 bases fit TRBD2. The length of the CDR3 is 16 residues. CDR1 and CDR2 from the germline V gene are MNHNS and SASEGT. V shed 8 bases, J shed 10 bases, and the junction held 16 bases outside the gene matches. CDR3 DNA sequence: TGTGCCAGCCACACGGGTCATACTAGCGGGAGCCGGGAGCAGTTCTTC. Its protein is CASHTGHTSGSREQFF.

This clonotype was counted between two and nine times. The chain carries TRBV10-1 and TRBJ2-7; 9 bases line up with TRBD2. The J segment lost 6 bases and the V segment lost 4 bases, leaving 7 bases of the junction unmatched. This CDR3 region has 14 residues. Germline CDR1 reads WNHNN; CDR2 reads SYGVQD (reference sequence). The CDR3 DNA reads TGCGCCAGCAGTGCTAGCGGGGAATTGGGCGAGCAGTACTTC. As protein: CASSASGELGEQYF.

CDR3 sequence: CASSPRMGNTEAFF. CDR3 nucleotides: TGTGCCAGCTCACCACGGATGGGTAACACTGAAGCTTTCTTT. This chain uses TRBV18 with TRBJ1-1; D unclear. The CDR3 is 14 amino acids. Between the trimmed V and J ends, which lost 1 base and 2 bases, there was a span of 8 bases. The germline V gene has CDR1 KGHSH and CDR2 LQKENI.

This clonotype was found a few times. The chain has TRBV27 and TRBJ2-7; D is perhaps TRBD2 (5 bases). Germline CDR1 and CDR2: MNHEY and SMNVEV (reference sequence). The germline V and J ends were trimmed by 2 bases and 7 bases, with 15 bases remaining between them. The CDR3 has 14 residues. For the CDR3, the DNA is TGTGCCAGCAGTTTAATCGCTAGTCGGGGAGAGCAGTACTTC. Translation: CASSLIASRGEQYF.

The J gene is TRBJ2-3, the V gene TRBV7-9; D perhaps matches TRBD1 (5 bases). This CDR3 has 16 amino acids. V was shortened by 2 bases and J by 2 bases, with 14 bases between the two germline ends. CDR1 is SEHNR and CDR2 is FQNEAQ in the germline V gene (reference sequence). CDR3 region: CASSLTGGSTTDTQYF. The CDR3 coding sequence is TGTGCCAGCAGCTTAACAGGCGGAAGCACCACAGATACGCAGTATTTT.

CDR3 nucleotides: TGTGCCAGCAGTCACTCCGGGACTTTTAGCACAGATACGCAGTATTTT. It encodes CASSHSGTFSTDTQYF. The chain recombines TRBV7-3 with TRBJ2-3; TRBD2 might be the D (6 bases). CDR3 length equals 16 residues. Trimming cost V 6 bases and J 0 bases, with 16 bases left between them. Germline CDR1 and CDR2: SGHTA and FQGTGA. Based on the CDR3 plus reference TRBV7-3 and TRBJ2-3, the full variable domain is GAGVSQTPSNKVTEKGKYVELRCDPISGHTALYWYRQSLGQGPEFLIYFQGTGAADDSGLPNDRFFAVRPEGSVSTLKIQRTERGDSAVYLCASSHSGTFSTDTQYFGPGTRLTVL.

The V gene is TRBV12-3 or TRBV12-4, the J gene TRBJ1-1; TRBD1 might be the D (6 bases). The CDR3 totals 13 residues. Trimming removed 6 bases from V and 6 bases from J, with 14 bases in between. This chain's CDR3 is CASRKQGFSEAFF. CDR3 in DNA: TGTGCCAGCAGGAAACAGGGATTTTCTGAAGCTTTCTTT.

There are a few counts of this clonotype. In nucleotides, the CDR3 is TGTGCCAGCAGCAAGGACAGACCGAACACCGGGGAGCTGTTTTTT. It is translated as CASSKDRPNTGELFF. The rearrangement links TRBV9 to TRBJ2-2; D is possibly TRBD1 (6 bases). CDR1 SGDLS and CDR2 YYNGEE come from the germline V gene. The ends were cut back, 4 bases at V and 0 bases at J, with 10 bases in the middle. The CDR3 length is 15 residues.